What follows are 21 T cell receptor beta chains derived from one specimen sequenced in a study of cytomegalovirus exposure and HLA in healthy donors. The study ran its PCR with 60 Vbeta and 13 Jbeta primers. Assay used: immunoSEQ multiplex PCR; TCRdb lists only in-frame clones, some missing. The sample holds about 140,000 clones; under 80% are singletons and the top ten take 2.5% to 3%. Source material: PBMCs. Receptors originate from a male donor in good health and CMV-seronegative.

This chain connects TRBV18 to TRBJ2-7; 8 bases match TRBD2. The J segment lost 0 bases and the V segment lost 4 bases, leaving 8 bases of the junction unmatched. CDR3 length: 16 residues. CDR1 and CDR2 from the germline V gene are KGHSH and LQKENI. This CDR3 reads CASSLLAGISSYEQYF. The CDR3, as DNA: TGTGCCAGCTCACTATTAGCGGGAATAAGCTCCTACGAGCAGTACTTC.

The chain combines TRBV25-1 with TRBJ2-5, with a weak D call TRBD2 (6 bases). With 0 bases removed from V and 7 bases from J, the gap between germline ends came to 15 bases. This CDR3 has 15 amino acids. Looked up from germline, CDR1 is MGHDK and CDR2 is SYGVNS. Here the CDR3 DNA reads TGTGCCAGCAGTGAATATGCGGGGCATGGAGGGACCCAGTACTTC. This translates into CASSEYAGHGGTQYF.

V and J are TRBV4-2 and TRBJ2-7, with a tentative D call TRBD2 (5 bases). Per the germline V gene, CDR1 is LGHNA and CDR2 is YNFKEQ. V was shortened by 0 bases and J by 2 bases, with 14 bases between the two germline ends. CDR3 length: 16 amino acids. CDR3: CASSQEARSGPYEQYF. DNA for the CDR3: TGTGCCAGCAGCCAAGAGGCTCGGAGCGGCCCCTACGAGCAGTACTTC.

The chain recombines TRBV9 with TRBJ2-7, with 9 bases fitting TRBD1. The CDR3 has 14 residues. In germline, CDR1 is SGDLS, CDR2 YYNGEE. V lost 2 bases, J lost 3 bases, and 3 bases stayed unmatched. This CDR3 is CASSVEDRGYEQYF. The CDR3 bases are TGTGCCAGCAGCGTCGAGGACAGGGGCTACGAGCAGTACTTC.

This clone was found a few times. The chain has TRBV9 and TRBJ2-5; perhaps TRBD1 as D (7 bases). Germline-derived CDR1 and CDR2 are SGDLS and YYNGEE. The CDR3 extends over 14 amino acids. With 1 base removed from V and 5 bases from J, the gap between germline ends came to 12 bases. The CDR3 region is CASSVTAGQETQYF. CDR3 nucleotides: TGTGCCAGCAGCGTAACTGCGGGACAGGAGACCCAGTACTTC.

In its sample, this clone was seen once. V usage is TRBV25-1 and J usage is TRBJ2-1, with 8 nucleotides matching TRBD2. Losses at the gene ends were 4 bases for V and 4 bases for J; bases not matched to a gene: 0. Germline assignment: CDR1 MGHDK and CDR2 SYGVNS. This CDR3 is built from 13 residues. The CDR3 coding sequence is TGTGCCAGCAGTGTAGCGGGGTACAATGAGCAGTTCTTC. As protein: CASSVAGYNEQFF. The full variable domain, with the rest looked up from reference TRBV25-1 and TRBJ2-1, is EADIYQTPRYLVIGTGKKITLECSQTMGHDKMYWYQQDPGMELHLIHYSYGVNSTEKGDLSSESTVSRIRTEHFPLTLESARPSHTSQYLCASSVAGYNEQFFGPGTRLTVL.

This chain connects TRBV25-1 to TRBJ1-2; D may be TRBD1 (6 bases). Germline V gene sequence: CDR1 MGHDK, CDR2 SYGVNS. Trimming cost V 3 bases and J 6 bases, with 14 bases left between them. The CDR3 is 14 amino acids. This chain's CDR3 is CASSEDLGADGYTF. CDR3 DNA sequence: TGTGCCAGCAGTGAGGACTTGGGGGCGGATGGCTACACCTTC.

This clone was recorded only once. CDR3 sequence (DNA): TGTGCCAGCAGCGGGAGATCTACCTACGAGCAGTACTTC. Its protein is CASSGRSTYEQYF. The chain recombines TRBV5-4 with TRBJ2-7, with D possibly being TRBD2 (5 bases). In germline, CDR1 is SGHNT, CDR2 YYREEE (reference sequence). Trimming shortened V by 4 bases and J by 2 bases, and 10 bases separated the two germline ends. This CDR3 region has 13 residues.

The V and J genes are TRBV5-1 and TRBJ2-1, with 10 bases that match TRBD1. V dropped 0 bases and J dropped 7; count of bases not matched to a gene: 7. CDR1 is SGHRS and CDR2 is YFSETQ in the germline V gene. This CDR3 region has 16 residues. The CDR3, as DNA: TGCGCCAGCAGCTTGGCTTCGGACAGGGGGGGGAATGAGCAGTTCTTC. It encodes CASSLASDRGGNEQFF.

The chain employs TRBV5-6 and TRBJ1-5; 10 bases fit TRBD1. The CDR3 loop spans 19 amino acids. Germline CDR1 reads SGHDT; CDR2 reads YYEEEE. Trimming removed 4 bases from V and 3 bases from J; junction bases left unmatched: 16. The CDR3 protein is CASSKRTGGIDPTNQPQHF. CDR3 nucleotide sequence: TGTGCCAGCAGCAAACGGACAGGGGGGATCGACCCTACCAATCAGCCCCAGCATTTT. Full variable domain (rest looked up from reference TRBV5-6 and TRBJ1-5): DAGVTQSPTHLIKTRGQQVTLRCSPKSGHDTVSWYQQALGQGPQFIFQYYEEEERQRGNFPDRFSGHQFPNYSSELNVNALLLGDSALYLCASSKRTGGIDPTNQPQHFGDGTRLSIL.

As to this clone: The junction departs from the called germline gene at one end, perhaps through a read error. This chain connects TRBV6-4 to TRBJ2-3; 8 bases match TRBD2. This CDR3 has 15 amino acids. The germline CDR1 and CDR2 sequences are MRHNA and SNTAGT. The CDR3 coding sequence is TGTTCCAGCAGTGACACTCGGGGGGGCCCAGATACGCAGTATTTT. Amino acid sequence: CSSSDTRGGPDTQYF.

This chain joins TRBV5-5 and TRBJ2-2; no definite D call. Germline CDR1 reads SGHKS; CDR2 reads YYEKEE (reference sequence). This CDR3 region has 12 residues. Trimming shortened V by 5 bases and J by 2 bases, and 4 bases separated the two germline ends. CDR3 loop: CASRGNTGELFF. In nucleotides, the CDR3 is TGTGCCAGCAGGGGCAACACCGGGGAGCTGTTTTTT.

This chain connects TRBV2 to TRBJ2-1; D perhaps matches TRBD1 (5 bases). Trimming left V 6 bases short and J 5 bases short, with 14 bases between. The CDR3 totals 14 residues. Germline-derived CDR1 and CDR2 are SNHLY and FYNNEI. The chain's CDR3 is CASRKDRANNEQFF. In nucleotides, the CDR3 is TGTGCCAGCAGAAAAGACAGAGCCAACAATGAGCAGTTCTTC.

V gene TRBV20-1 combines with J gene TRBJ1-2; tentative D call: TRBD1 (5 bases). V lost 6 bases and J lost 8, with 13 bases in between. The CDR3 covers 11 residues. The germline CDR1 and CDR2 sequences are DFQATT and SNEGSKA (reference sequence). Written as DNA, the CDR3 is TGCAGTGCCCAGGGTCTCTGGGGCTACACCTTC. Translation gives CSAQGLWGYTF.

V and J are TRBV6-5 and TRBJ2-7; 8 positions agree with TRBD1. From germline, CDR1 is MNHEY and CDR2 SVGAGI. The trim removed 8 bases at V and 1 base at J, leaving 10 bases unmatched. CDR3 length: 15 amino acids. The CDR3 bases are TGTGCCAGCCGTACAACACAGGGGGGTTCCTACGAGCAGTACTTC. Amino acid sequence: CASRTTQGGSYEQYF.

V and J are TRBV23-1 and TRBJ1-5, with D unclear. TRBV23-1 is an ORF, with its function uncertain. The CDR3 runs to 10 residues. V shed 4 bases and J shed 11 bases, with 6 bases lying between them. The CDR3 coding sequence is TGCGCCAGCAGTCGTGAGGCCCAGCATTTT. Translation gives CASSREAQHF.

CDR3 region: CATSRGAGEGSPLHF. The DNA of the CDR3 is TGTGCCACCAGCAGGGGAGCAGGGGAAGGTTCACCCCTCCACTTT. The chain combines TRBV15 with TRBJ1-6; possible D gene TRBD1, 6 bases. Germline loops: CDR1 LNHNV, CDR2 YYDKDF (reference sequence). Trimming removed 3 bases at V and 9 bases at J, with 15 bases between. The CDR3 has 15 residues.

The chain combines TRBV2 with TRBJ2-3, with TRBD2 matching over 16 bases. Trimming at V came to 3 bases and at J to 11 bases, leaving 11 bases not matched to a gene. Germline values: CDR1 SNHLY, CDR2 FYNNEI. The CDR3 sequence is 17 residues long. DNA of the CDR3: TGTGCCAGCAGTGACCGCTCGGGACTAGCGGGGGGGCTAAGGCAGTATTTT. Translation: CASSDRSGLAGGLRQYF.

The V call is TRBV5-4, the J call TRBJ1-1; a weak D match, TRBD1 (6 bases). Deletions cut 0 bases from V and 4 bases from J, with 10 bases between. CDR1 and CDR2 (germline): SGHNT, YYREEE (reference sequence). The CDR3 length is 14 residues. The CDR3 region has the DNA TGTGCCAGCAGCTTGGCTACAGGGATCACTGAAGCTTTCTTT. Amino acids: CASSLATGITEAFF.

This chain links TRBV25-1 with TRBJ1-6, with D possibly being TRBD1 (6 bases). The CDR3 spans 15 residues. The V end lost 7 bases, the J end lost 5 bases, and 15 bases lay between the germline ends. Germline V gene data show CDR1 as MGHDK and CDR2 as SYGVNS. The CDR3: CASTEGRGNNSPLHF. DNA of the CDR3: TGTGCCAGCACCGAGGGCAGGGGAAATAATTCACCCCTCCACTTT.

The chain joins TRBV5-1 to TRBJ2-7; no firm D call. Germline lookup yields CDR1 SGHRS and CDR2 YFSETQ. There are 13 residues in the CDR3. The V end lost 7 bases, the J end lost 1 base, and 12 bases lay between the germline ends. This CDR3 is CASSPSVSYEQYF. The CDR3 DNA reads TGCGCCAGCTCTCCATCAGTATCCTACGAGCAGTACTTC.